The rows below give T cell receptor beta chains drawn from one sample of a study of T cell responses to AZD1222 COVID-19 vaccine. TCRdb's table, derived via immunoSEQ multiplex PCR, lists solely in-frame clones and lacks some. The repertoire holds some 150,000 clones, about 90% seen once, with roughly 4% in the top ten. The sequences come from peripheral blood, collected 28 days after the second dose of the MenACWY control vaccine. Receptors were obtained from an adult who received the MenACWY meningococcal vaccine as a control. CDR3s include the opening cysteine and the closing phenylalanine or tryptophan. The D gene is left open where the match is weak. Clone size is given for some rows only: seen once, a few or many times, or a class if the clone is expanded.

>14|.|TRBV18|.|TRBJ1-5
TGTGCCAGCTCGCCACCCGGTAGCAATCAGCCCCAGCATTTT
CASSPPGSNQPQHF
>11|.|TRBV18|.|TRBJ1-1
TGTGCCAGCTCGCAGGGAGCTGAAGCTTTCTTT
CASSQGAEAFF
>17|once|TRBV5-1|.|TRBJ2-3
TGCGCCAGCAGCCTCGTAACCGGGAGTATGGGCACAGATACGCAGTATTTT
CASSLVTGSMGTDTQYF
>15|.|TRBV9|.|TRBJ2-3
TGTGCCAGCAGCGCCGGACGGTTTAGCACAGATACGCAGTATTTT
CASSAGRFSTDTQYF
>15|.|TRBV3-1/TRBV3-2|TRBD2|TRBJ2-5
TGTGCCAGCAGCCACCGACTAGCGGGCAAAGAGACCCAGTACTTC
CASSHRLAGKETQYF
>13|.|TRBV7-2|.|TRBJ1-2
TGTGCCAGCAGCTTAGACCCACTGAGAGGCTACACCTTC
CASSLDPLRGYTF
>15|.|TRBV15|.|TRBJ2-7
TGTGCCACCAGCAGGAACGTGGGAGCTCCCTACGAGCAGTACTTC
CATSRNVGAPYEQYF
>13|.|TRBV7-2|.|TRBJ2-7
TGTGCCAGCAGCCAACCTACCGTCCGAGGGCAGTACTTC
CASSQPTVRGQYF
>14|.|TRBV19|.|TRBJ1-3
TGTGCCAGTAGTGATTCGGGAGGACGAAACACCATATATTTT
CASSDSGGRNTIYF
>14|few|TRBV30|TRBD1|TRBJ1-1
TGTGCCTGGAGGCCAGGACAGGGGAGACCTGAAGCTTTCTTT
CAWRPGQGRPEAFF
>15|.|TRBV27|.|TRBJ2-2
TGTGCCAGCAGTTTGTGGGGGAGCTTCACCGGGGAGCTGTTTTTT
CASSLWGSFTGELFF
>18|.|TRBV3-1/TRBV3-2|.|TRBJ1-2
TGTGCCAGCAGCCAAGTTTTGACGACCTACGGGGGCCACGGGGGCTACACCTTC
CASSQVLTTYGGHGGYTF
>16|.|TRBV9|TRBD2|TRBJ2-3
TGTGCCAGCAGCCCTGGGACTACCTCTTCCCCAGATACGCAGTATTTT
CASSPGTTSSPDTQYF
>13|.|TRBV29-1|.|TRBJ1-1
TGCAGTGCTACTAGACAGGTGAACACTGAAGCTTTCTTT
CSATRQVNTEAFF
>15|once|TRBV7-2|TRBD1|TRBJ1-5
TGTGCCAGCAGCGCATCGGGACAGGGTCATCAGCCCCAGCATTTT
CASSASGQGHQPQHF
>12|.|TRBV15|.|TRBJ2-3
TGTGCCACCAGCATAAGCACAGATACGCAGTATTTT
CATSISTDTQYF
>15|.|TRBV28|TRBD1|TRBJ1-3
TGTGCCAGCAGTTGGACAGGGGCCTCTGGAAACACCATATATTTT
CASSWTGASGNTIYF
>13|.|TRBV28|.|TRBJ1-2
TGTGCCAGCAGTAATACAAGGGACTATGGCTACACCTTC
CASSNTRDYGYTF
>16|.|TRBV9|TRBD1|TRBJ1-2
TGTGCCAGCAGCGTAATGTCAGGGGGCCACATTTATGGCTACACCTTC
CASSVMSGGHIYGYTF
>16|.|TRBV30|.|TRBJ1-1
TGTGCCTGGAGCCCGGGGTTTGGGGGATTAACCTCTGAAGCTTTCTTT
CAWSPGFGGLTSEAFF
>15|.|TRBV10-2|.|TRBJ2-2
TGCGCCACCACCTCCGGTCTTAAGAACACCGGGGAGCTGTTTTTT
CATTSGLKNTGELFF
>15|.|TRBV4-3|.|TRBJ2-7
TGCGCCAGCAGCCAAGATCTTATAGGGCCCGACGAGCAGTACTTC
CASSQDLIGPDEQYF
>14|few|TRBV5-1|.|TRBJ1-2
TGCGCCAGCAGCTTAGGCAGTATAAGCTATGGCTACACCTTC
CASSLGSISYGYTF
>12|few|TRBV4-3|.|TRBJ1-1
TGCGCCAGCAGCCAGGCAGACACTGAAGCTTTCTTT
CASSQADTEAFF
>11|.|TRBV27|.|TRBJ1-5
TGTGCCAGCAGTTCTGGTGGGGCCCAGCATTTT
CASSSGGAQHF
>17|once|TRBV28|.|TRBJ1-2
TGTGCCAGCAGTTTCGAGACAGGAAAGGAACTTAACTATGGCTACACCTTC
CASSFETGKELNYGYTF
>15|.|TRBV5-1|.|TRBJ1-6
TGCGCCAGCAGCTTGGGAATAGCTACAAATTCACCCCTCCACTTT
CASSLGIATNSPLHF
>18|once|TRBV6-2/TRBV6-3|.|TRBJ1-5
TGTGCCAGCAGCCAGAATTCCCCGACAGTCCCTAGCAATCAGCCCCAGCATTTT
CASSQNSPTVPSNQPQHF
>13|once|TRBV27|TRBD1|TRBJ1-2
TGTGCCAGCAGTTCTAGGGACAGTGGCGGCTACACCTTC
CASSSRDSGGYTF
>16|.|TRBV5-4|TRBD2|TRBJ2-7
TGTGCCAGCAGCGCACAATATAGCGGGAGCGTCTACGAGCAGTACTTC
CASSAQYSGSVYEQYF
>16|.|TRBV24-1|.|TRBJ2-6
TGTGCCACCAGTGATCCAGGATACTCTGGGGCCAACGTCCTGACTTTC
CATSDPGYSGANVLTF
>12|.|TRBV12-3/TRBV12-4|.|TRBJ2-7
TGTGCCAGCAGTTTCGACCCTGGCGAGCAGTACTTC
CASSFDPGEQYF
>14|.|TRBV19|.|TRBJ2-3
TGTGCCAGTAGTATCGGGGAGGGCACAGATACGCAGTATTTT
CASSIGEGTDTQYF
>16|.|TRBV28|TRBD1|TRBJ2-7
TGTGCCAGCAGTGGTTCAGGGCAGGGGGCCCGTGAGGAGCAGTACTTC
CASSGSGQGAREEQYF
>15|.|TRBV5-1|TRBD1|TRBJ2-7
TGCGCCAGCAGCTTGGGACAGGGGAGCACCTACGAGCAGTACTTC
CASSLGQGSTYEQYF
>15|once|TRBV19|TRBD1|TRBJ2-2
TGTGCCAGTACCAGGACAGGGGATAGCACCGGGGAGCTGTTTTTT
CASTRTGDSTGELFF